This entry features one TCR beta chain sequence. The table lists this clonotype with a few counts. Its antigen specificity is not known. It has no much larger one-base neighbor in the sample; base qualities were not kept. This sample is drawn from a study of spatial heterogeneity in lung cancer (dated by TCRdb to between 2018 and 2021). A note on the overall study: More beta-chain than alpha-chain transcripts were consistently detected, likely reflecting higher beta-chain transcript abundance. In the raw uncorrected reads, each unique combination of TCR and UMI appeared on average more than ten times. In non-small cell lung cancer, the study quantitatively compared TCR alpha and beta repertoires across several tumor regions, matched nontumor lung, and blood. Nonsynonymous mutation counts, determined by whole-exome sequencing of tumor tissue, were related to TCR repertoire features. Both alpha and beta chains were TCR-sequenced in samples taken at surgery, namely 220 tumor regions, approximately 66 matched nontumor lung samples and 50 to 60 PBMC samples.

Study-wide findings and limitations: Ubiquitous expanded tumor TCRs were found in blood more often at tumor resection than at routine follow-up. Additional single-cell paired TCR alpha and beta sequencing was considered necessary to confirm, at a functional level, the hypothesis that regional TCRs recognize regional mutations.

The time point label for this specimen denotes: sample taken at primary tumor resection. Samples were obtained from roughly 72 patients with early-stage, untreated non-small cell lung cancer from the lung TRACERx cohort. Without any cell sorting, TCR sequencing was performed on whole RNA extracted either from tumor and nontumor lung tissue or from cryopreserved PBMC samples. A patient was chosen for TCR sequencing only when enough RNA was available from at least two tumor regions. From the cysteine through the phenylalanine, the CDR3 covers 13 amino acids. Only CDR3 DNA remains: 39 bases, in frame from the first base. From the germline V gene, CDR1 is SGHRS and CDR2 is YFSETQ. Trimming takes 0 bases from V and 3 bases from J, and the germline ends sit 7 bases apart. Library prep was done by 5' RACE. The listed sequencing device is NextSeq 500. To allow correction of PCR and sequencing errors, the TCR library protocol tagged every TCR cDNA molecule with a unique molecular identifier. Per the source publication's procedure: TCR identification, UMI-based error correction and CDR3 extraction were all carried out with Decombinator tools. TCRs above a frequency of 2 per 1,000, corresponding to the top 1% of the tumor frequency distribution, were defined as expanded. Renyi diversity was computed with the R vegan package after each repertoire had been subsampled 100 times to 5,000 TCRs. To build CDR3 similarity networks, amino acid triplet string-kernel similarity was used, and CDR3s were connected when their pairwise similarity was above 0.82. TCRdb reworked the public reads: Q25 trimming with fastp, MiXCR clone assembly, productive beta chains retained. Rows are combined by CDR3 protein, so each entry shows the most common genes and DNA. The V and J calls, along with clone size, are taken from TCRdb and not from the paper's own processing. The sample table shows just over 75,000 distinct CDR3 sequences, and about 7.8% are seen once. The ten largest clones represent 6.8% of the sample.

The sequence joins TRBV5-1 to TRBJ2-7; a confident D gene designation cannot be given. Sequences were derived from PBMCs, sampled at surgery. The TCR was taken from a male donor with early-stage non-small cell lung cancer. The CDR3 has the sequence CASSLELDYEQYF. The sequenced DNA is TGCGCCAGCAGCTTGGAACTTGACTACGAGCAGTACTTC.